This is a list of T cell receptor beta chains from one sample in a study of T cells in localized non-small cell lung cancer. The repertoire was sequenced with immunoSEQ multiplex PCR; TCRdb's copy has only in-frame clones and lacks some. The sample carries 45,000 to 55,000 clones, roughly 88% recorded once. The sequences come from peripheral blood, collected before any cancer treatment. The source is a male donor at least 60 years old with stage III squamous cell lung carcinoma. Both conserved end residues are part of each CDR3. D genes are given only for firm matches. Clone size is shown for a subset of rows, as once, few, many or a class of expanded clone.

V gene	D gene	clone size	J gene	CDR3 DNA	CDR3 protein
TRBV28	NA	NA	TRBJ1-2	TGTGCCACCCTACGCCCCAGGGTTTCTAACTATGGCTACACCTTC	CATLRPRVSNYGYTF
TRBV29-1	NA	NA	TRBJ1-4	TGCAGCGTTGGTACAAGGGGGGAAAAACTGTTTTTT	CSVGTRGEKLFF
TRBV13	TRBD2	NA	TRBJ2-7	TGTGCCAGCAGCTTCGAGCGGGAGGGCCGATACGAGCAGTACTTC	CASSFEREGRYEQYF
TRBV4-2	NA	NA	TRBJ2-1	TGTGCCAGCAGCCAAGATTTTGCCGCGGTCTCCTACAATGAGCAGTTCTTC	CASSQDFAAVSYNEQFF
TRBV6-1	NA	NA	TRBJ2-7	TGTGCCACGCGGCCCGCCTACGAGCAGTACTTC	CATRPAYEQYF
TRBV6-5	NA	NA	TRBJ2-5	TGTGCCAGCAGCTCCCAGGCGGAATGGGGGACCCAGTACTTC	CASSSQAEWGTQYF
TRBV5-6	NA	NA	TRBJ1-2	TGTGCCAGCAGCTCCACCCCGGTTTCAGGAGCTAACTATGGCTACACCTTC	CASSSTPVSGANYGYTF
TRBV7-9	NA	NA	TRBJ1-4	TGTGCCAGCAGCTTAGCATCGGGGTACGATGAAAAACTGTTTTTT	CASSLASGYDEKLFF
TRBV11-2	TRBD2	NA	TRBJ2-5	TGTGCCAGCAGCCCGAGCGGGGGGTGGGTGGAGACCCAGTACTTC	CASSPSGGWVETQYF
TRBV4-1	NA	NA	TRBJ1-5	TGCGCCAGCAGCCAATCCATCCTCCGGGGTAATCAGCCCCAGCATTTT	CASSQSILRGNQPQHF
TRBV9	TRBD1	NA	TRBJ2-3	TGTGCCAGCAGTGACAGGGTGACAGATACGCAGTATTTT	CASSDRVTDTQYF
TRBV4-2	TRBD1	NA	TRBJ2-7	TGTGCCAGCAGCTCTAGGGACAGGGCAACCTACGAGCAGTACTTC	CASSSRDRATYEQYF
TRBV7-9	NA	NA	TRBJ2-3	TGTGCCAGCGATGGGAGCGAGGGAGATACGCAGTATTTT	CASDGSEGDTQYF
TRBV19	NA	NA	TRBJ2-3	TGTGCCAGTAGTGTTGAAATCACAGATACGCAGTATTTT	CASSVEITDTQYF
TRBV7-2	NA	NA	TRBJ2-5	TGTGCCAGCAGCTCACCCGGGAGAAAGGAGACCCAGTACTTC	CASSSPGRKETQYF
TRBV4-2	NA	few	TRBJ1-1	TGTGCCAGCAGCCAAAATTCTTTGAACACTGAAGCTTTCTTT	CASSQNSLNTEAFF
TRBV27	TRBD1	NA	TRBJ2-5	TGTGCCAGCAGGACAGGGGGCGCTTTGAGGGAGACCCAGTACTTC	CASRTGGALRETQYF
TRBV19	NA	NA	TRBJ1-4	TGTGCCAGTGGGCTTGGGGGGATGTCAACTAATGAAAAACTGTTTTTT	CASGLGGMSTNEKLFF
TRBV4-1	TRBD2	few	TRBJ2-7	TGCGCCAGCAGCCTAGCCGGGACTAGGGGCGTAAAGCAGTACTTC	CASSLAGTRGVKQYF
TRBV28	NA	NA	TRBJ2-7	TGTGCCAGCACCATCCGGGCCGAGGGGACCTACGAGCAGTACTTC	CASTIRAEGTYEQYF
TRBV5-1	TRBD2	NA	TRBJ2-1	TGCGCCAGCAGCGTGACTAGCGGCGACAATGAGCAGTTCTTC	CASSVTSGDNEQFF
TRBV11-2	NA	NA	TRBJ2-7	TGTGCCAGCAGCTTAGAGAGGGGCTCCTACGAGCAGTACTTC	CASSLERGSYEQYF
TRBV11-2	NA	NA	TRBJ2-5	TGTGCCAGCAGCTTAGATGGCAGGGGTTTGGGGACCCAGTACTTC	CASSLDGRGLGTQYF
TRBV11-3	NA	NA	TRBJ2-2	TGTGCCAGCAGCTTAGTCGCTGGGGGCACCGGGGAGCTGTTTTTT	CASSLVAGGTGELFF
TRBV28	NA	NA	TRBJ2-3	TGTGCCAGCAGTTCAACCCAAATACTCACAGATACGCAGTATTTT	CASSSTQILTDTQYF
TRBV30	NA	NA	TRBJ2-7	TGTGCCTGGAGTGAAGGACTCTCCTACGAGCAGTACTTC	CAWSEGLSYEQYF
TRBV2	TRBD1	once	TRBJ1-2	TGTGCCAGCAGCCCCCCCGGGACAGGGGTTTCGTTGCTTGGCTACACCTTC	CASSPPGTGVSLLGYTF
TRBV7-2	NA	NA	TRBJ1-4	TGTGCCAGCAGCCCGGGGGGCGCAACTAATGAAAAACTGTTTTTT	CASSPGGATNEKLFF
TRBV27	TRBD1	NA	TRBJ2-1	TGTGCCAGCAGTTGGGACAGGGAGGCAAATGAGCAGTTCTTC	CASSWDREANEQFF